This T cell receptor (beta chain) was captured by sequencing in a study of Ad26.COV2.S vaccination and SARS-CoV-2 variants. Study-level information: Donor allocation was to the COV1001 Ad26.COV2.S trial arm. Ad26.COV2.S, an intramuscular injection, was given once or twice 56 days apart.

Treatment noted: some 20 received Ad26.COV2.S at low or high dose, single or two shots; roughly five received placebo; per-sample allocation not given. Sampling happened 63 days after the first vaccine or placebo injection. A note on this clone: Its specificity is unknown. The same CDR3 can be traced to other DNA sequences in this sample.

Produced via immunoSEQ multiplex PCR; TCRdb's table is partial and in-frame only. The sample has 360,000 or so clones, 89% seen once; the top ten hold about 1.9%. General observations from the study: Non-spike TCR breadth did not differ much between vaccine and placebo recipients. Total responses of T cells may have been underestimated by the analyses of TCR breadth and depth.

There are 12 residues in the CDR3. The V gene's germline CDR1 is LNHNV and CDR2 YYDKDF (reference sequence). Between the trimmed V and J ends, which lost 3 bases and 0 bases, there was a span of 1 base. The chain links TRBV15 to TRBJ2-3; no clear D gene. Material: peripheral blood, obtained in a trial of Ad26.COV2.S vaccine versus placebo. The TCR originated in a person between 18 and 59 years old who received the Ad26.COV2.S COVID-19 vaccine or a placebo. CDR3 loop: CATSRSTDTQYF. CDR3 coding DNA: TGTGCCACCAGCAGGAGCACAGATACGCAGTATTTT. Full variable domain (outside the CDR3, taken from reference TRBV15 and TRBJ2-3): DAMVIQNPRYQVTQFGKPVTLSCSQTLNHNVMYWYQQKSSQAPKLLFHYYDKDFNNEADTPDNFQSRRPNTSFCFLDIRSPGLGDTAMYLCATSRSTDTQYFGPGTRLTVL.